These T cell receptor beta chains were read from a single sample in a study of PD-1 blockade in classical Hodgkin lymphoma. Sequenced by immunoSEQ multiplex PCR; TCRdb stores in-frame clones only, minus some. The table lists under 30,000 clones, approximately 80% of them singletons. Sequencing was performed on CD4+ T cells from blood, taken at baseline. The receptors were sampled from a human donor with classical Hodgkin lymphoma. Each CDR3 is given with its conserved first and last residue. A D gene is named only where the DNA matches it firmly. A row's size may be missing; if present it is once, few, many or a size class.

J gene,clone size,V gene,D gene,CDR3 DNA,CDR3 protein
TRBJ1-5,NA,TRBV19,NA,TGTGCCAGTAGTATAGATCGGACAGTTCAGCCCCAGCATTTT,CASSIDRTVQPQHF
TRBJ2-2,NA,TRBV11-2,TRBD1,TGTGCCAGCAGCGTCTTAAGGACAGGGGGCACCGGGGAGCTGTTTTTT,CASSVLRTGGTGELFF
TRBJ2-7,NA,TRBV10-3,TRBD2,TGTGCCATCAGTGAACCGTCGGCTAGCGGGGCCTACGAGCAGTACTTC,CAISEPSASGAYEQYF
TRBJ2-7,NA,TRBV5-1,NA,TGCGCCAGCAGCCTGGGGGGCACCCTCACTTACGAGCAGTACTTC,CASSLGGTLTYEQYF
TRBJ2-3,NA,TRBV10-3,TRBD1,TGTGCCATCAGTGCCCCGGGACAGTCCTGGGCGGTAGATACGCAGTATTTT,CAISAPGQSWAVDTQYF
TRBJ2-7,NA,TRBV7-2,NA,TGTGCCAGCAGCTTAGGCCCCCGGGACAACTCCTACGAGCAGTACTTC,CASSLGPRDNSYEQYF
TRBJ2-2,NA,TRBV11-2,NA,TGTGCCAGCAGCTTAGGGACTAACACCGGGGAGCTGTTTTTT,CASSLGTNTGELFF
TRBJ2-6,once,TRBV19,NA,TGTGCCAGTAGTATTCGCTCTGGGGCCAACGTCCTGACTTTC,CASSIRSGANVLTF
TRBJ1-3,once,TRBV10-3,NA,TGTGCCATCAGTGATGGACCGCTCTCTGGAAACACCATATATTTT,CAISDGPLSGNTIYF
TRBJ2-1,NA,TRBV5-1,TRBD1,TGCGCCAGCAGCTGGGACACCCCGACAGGGTACAATGAGCAGTTCTTC,CASSWDTPTGYNEQFF
TRBJ2-1,NA,TRBV19,NA,TGTGCCAGTAGCCCCGAGGGGCAGACCTACAATGAGCAGTTCTTC,CASSPEGQTYNEQFF
TRBJ2-5,NA,TRBV6-6,TRBD1,TGTGCCAGCAGTTATGTGGCAGGGGGCGCAGAGACCCAGTACTTC,CASSYVAGGAETQYF
TRBJ2-3,NA,TRBV4-3,NA,TGCGCCAGCAGCCAACAGGGGTCCTCTAGCACAGATACGCAGTATTTT,CASSQQGSSSTDTQYF
TRBJ2-7,NA,TRBV18,NA,TGTGCCAGCTCACGTACCGGGAACTACGAGCAGTACTTC,CASSRTGNYEQYF
TRBJ1-2,NA,TRBV30,NA,TGTGCCTGGGGACAGCTCAGCTATGGCTACACCTTC,CAWGQLSYGYTF
TRBJ2-3,NA,TRBV6-5,NA,TGTGCCAGCAGGGTGACAAGGAGCGCAGATACGCAGTATTTT,CASRVTRSADTQYF
TRBJ1-2,NA,TRBV19,TRBD1,TGTGCCAGTAGTATAGTATGGGACAGGGGTACAAGAGGCTACACCTTC,CASSIVWDRGTRGYTF